This T cell receptor (beta chain) was obtained from a study of tumor-infiltrating lymphocytes in primary liver carcinoma. Turning to the study itself: The patient population consisted of men and women between 30 and 69 years of age. Samples produced roughly 3.65 to 8 million productive TCRbeta reads, comparable across tissue types.

Germline DNA was also extracted, with blood RNA taken from unsorted whole blood. Patients had chronic HBV infection and were treatment-naive. This clonotype appeared once. As yet, its antigen is unknown. This could be a read error, since a much larger clone is one nucleotide away. Study-level points and caveats: Significantly greater top-250-clone fractions characterized tumors relative to blood (p = 0.039).

The input was 400 to 500 ng total RNA; TCR beta cDNA was made from it with a constant-region primer. What produced the TCR beta libraries was three nested multiplex PCR rounds using slightly modified ARM-PCR. TCRdb redid the calling of the multiplex PCR reads with MiXCR, one entry per CDR3 protein. The table has fewer than 350,000 distinct CDR3 sequences, approximately 65% seen once. This receptor was obtained from a man aged 40-55 years with primary liver carcinoma and hepatitis B virus infection. Sequenced: peripheral blood.

CDR3 sequence reads: CASSYGSGVAGDTGELFF. DNA for the CDR3: TGTGCCAGCAGTTACGGTAGTGGAGTAGCGGGAGACACCGGGGAGCTGTTTTTT. This chain links TRBV6-2 or TRBV6-3 with TRBJ2-2; 9 nucleotides line up with TRBD2. Unmatched junction bases numbered 10, after V lost 2 bases and J lost 3 bases. CDR3 size: 18 residues. Germline V lookup: CDR1 MNHEY, CDR2 SVGEGT.